These T cell receptor beta chains were read from a single sample in a study of tumor-infiltrating lymphocytes in primary liver carcinoma. One entry per CDR3 protein, called by TCRdb with MiXCR from the multiplex PCR reads. This sample has roughly 20,000 distinct CDR3 sequences, with roughly 80% found just once. Sequencing was carried out using liver tumor tissue from sampling region 4. The receptors were sampled from a woman aged 25 to 39 with primary liver carcinoma and hepatitis B virus infection. The CDR3 runs from the conserved cysteine through the conserved F or W. Fields, in order: V gene, D gene, J gene, clone size, CDR3 protein, CDR3 DNA. D genes are given only for firm matches. Clone sizes are given selectively: once, few, many, or a class where the clone is expanded.

>TRBV11-3|TRBD2|TRBJ2-1|.
CASTRLAGGMYEQFF
TGTGCCAGCACCCGACTAGCGGGGGGGATGTATGAGCAGTTCTTC
>TRBV7-9|.|TRBJ1-2|.
CVSSPSGYNYGYTF
TGTGTCAGCAGTCCATCAGGCTACAACTATGGCTACACCTTC
>TRBV5-5|.|TRBJ1-6|.
CASSLDVSNSARHF
TGCGCCAGCAGCTTGGACGTCAGTAATTCAGCCCGCCACTTT
>TRBV4-3|.|TRBJ2-3|few
CTSSQSVWLGDPDDTQYF
TGCACCAGTAGCCAGTCGGTCTGGCTGGGTGATCCCGATGATACACAGTATTTT
>TRBV7-9|TRBD2|TRBJ2-3|.
CASSQLLAVATDTQYF
TGTGCCAGCAGCCAATTACTAGCGGTGGCCACAGATACGCAGTATTTT
>TRBV4-1|.|TRBJ2-3|.
CASSQVGIVAEDSDTQYF
TGCGCCAGCAGCCAAGTAGGCATTGTAGCTGAAGACTCGGATACACAGTATTTT
>TRBV4-2|TRBD1|TRBJ2-7|.
CAISQGHLGQGGPHEQYF
TGTGCCATCAGCCAGGGACACCTAGGACAGGGGGGACCGCACGAGCAGTACTTC
>TRBV12-3/TRBV12-4|TRBD2|TRBJ2-1|.
CASILSGTSGPEQFF
TGTGCCAGCATCCTGTCCGGGACTAGCGGCCCTGAGCAGTTCTTC
>TRBV11-2|.|TRBJ1-4|.
CDSNPWGGKLFF
TGTGACAGCAACCCATGGGGGGGAAAACTGTTTTTT
>TRBV28|.|TRBJ2-7|.
CVSRTPGGSHEQYF
TGTGTCAGCAGAACCCCCGGGGGTTCCCACGAGCAGTATTTC
>TRBV19|TRBD1|TRBJ2-3|many
CASSTGQGTDTQYF
TGTGCCAGTAGTACCGGACAGGGCACAGATACGCAGTATTTT
>TRBV11-2|TRBD1|TRBJ1-1|.
CAGTARDRGRKRWSNTGAFF
TGTGCCGGCACCGCTCGGGACAGGGGGCGCAAGAGGTGGAGTAACACTGGAGCCTTCTTT
>TRBV29-1|.|TRBJ1-2|.
CSVVPWGGCYTF
TGCAGCGTTGTACCCTGGGGCGGCTGCTACACCTTC
>TRBV11-2|.|TRBJ2-5|.
CASSLGSVETQYF
TGTGCCAGCAGCTTGGGGTCGGTGGAGACCCAGTACTTC
>TRBV4-3|.|TRBJ2-2|.
CASSSMRVGELFF
TGCGCCAGCAGTTCGATGAGAGTCGGGGAGCTGTTTTTT
>TRBV28|.|TRBJ2-2|.
CASSLPGTNTGELFF
TGTGCCAGCAGTTTACCGGGGACGAACACCGGGGAGCTGTTTTTT
>TRBV29-1|.|TRBJ2-7|.
CSVKSFRYEQYF
TGCAGCGTTAAAAGTTTCAGGTACGAGCAGTATTTC
>TRBV4-3|TRBD2|TRBJ2-1|.
CASSRDWDYAYNEQFF
TGCGCCAGCAGCCGTGATTGGGACTACGCTTACAATGAGCAGTTCTTC
>TRBV6-2/TRBV6-3|TRBD2|TRBJ2-7|.
CASRYGRVSYEQCF
TGTGCCAGCCGTTACGGGAGGGTCTCTTACGAGCAGTGCTTC
>TRBV6-5|.|TRBJ1-6|.
CVSSKQSAIYNSFLHF
TGTGTCAGCAGTAAACAGTCTGCCATATATAATTCATTCCTCCACTTT
>TRBV4-1|TRBD2|TRBJ2-5|.
CVSSQGTSGQETQYF
TGCGTCAGCAGCCAAGGTACTAGCGGACAAGAGACTCAATACTTC
>TRBV11-2|TRBD1|TRBJ1-1|.
CASCARDRWHKRCGNTEAFF
TGTGCCAGCTGCGCTCGGGACAGGTGGCACAAGAGGTGTGGTAACACTGAAGCTTTCTTC
>TRBV11-2|.|TRBJ2-2|.
CASSPDPQLSTGELFF
TGTGCCAGCAGTCCCGATCCCCAATTGAGCACCGGGGAACTGTTTTTT
>TRBV5-5|.|TRBJ1-6|.
CASSLGVSDSPLHF
TGTGCCAGCAGCTTGGGCGTCAGCGATTCACCCCTCCACTTT
>TRBV11-2|TRBD2|TRBJ2-4|few
CASSHAGTFTVTSGRQNIQYF
TGTGCCAGCAGCCATGCCGGGACATTCACCGTGACCAGCGGGAGACAAAACATTCAGTACTTC
>TRBV6-1|.|TRBJ1-2|.
CASSEWLLVLRSIYGYTF
TGTGCCAGCAGTGAATGGTTACTGGTCCTTAGATCTATCTATGGCTACACCTTC
>TRBV18|.|TRBJ2-3|.
CASSHPGVTDTQYF
TGTGCCAGCTCACACCCTGGGGTCACAGATACGCAGTATTTT
>TRBV11-1|.|TRBJ2-7|few
CPSSLIYLREQYF
TGTCCCAGCAGCTTAATATACCTCCGCGAGCAGTACTTC
>TRBV14|.|TRBJ2-7|.
CASSQAAETDYEQYF
TGTGCAAGCAGCCAGGCGGCGGAGACTGATTACGAGCAGTACTTC
>TRBV11-2|TRBD1|TRBJ2-3|.
CASRLPGQFTDTRYF
TGTGCCAGTAGACTACCGGGACAGTTCACAGATACACGGTATTTT
>TRBV4-3|.|TRBJ2-7|.
CVSGQAVTWGHISYEQYF
TGCGTCAGCGGCCAAGCTGTGACGTGGGGTCACATTAGCTACGAGCAGTACTTC
>TRBV4-3|TRBD2|TRBJ2-3|medium-sized
CASSQEPVTSGRTGVTDTQYF
TGCGCCAGCAGCCAAGAGCCGGTAACTAGCGGGAGGACGGGGGTCACAGATACGCAGTATTTT
>TRBV5-4|.|TRBJ1-2|.
CAGSPFHEYGYTF
TGTGCCGGCAGCCCATTCCACGAGTATGGCTACACTTTC
>TRBV10-3|.|TRBJ2-1|.
CAISTTVIRDEQFF
TGTGCCATCAGTACCACGGTGATCCGGGATGAGCAGTTCTTC
>TRBV4-3|.|TRBJ2-3|.
CASSQSVWLGDPNDAQYF
TGCGCCAGCAGCCAGTCGGTCTGGCTAGGTGATCCCAATGATGCGCAGTATTTC